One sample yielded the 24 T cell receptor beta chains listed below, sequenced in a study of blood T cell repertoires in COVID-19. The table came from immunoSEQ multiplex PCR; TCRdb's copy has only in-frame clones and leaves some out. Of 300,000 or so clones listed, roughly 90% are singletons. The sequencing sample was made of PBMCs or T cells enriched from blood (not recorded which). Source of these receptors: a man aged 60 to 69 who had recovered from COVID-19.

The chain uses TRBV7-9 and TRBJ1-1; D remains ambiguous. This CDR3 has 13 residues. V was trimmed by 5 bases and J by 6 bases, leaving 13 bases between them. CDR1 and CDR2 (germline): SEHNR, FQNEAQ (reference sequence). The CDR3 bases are TGTGCCAGCAGCGATCAGACATTCGCTGAAGCTTTCTTT. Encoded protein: CASSDQTFAEAFF.

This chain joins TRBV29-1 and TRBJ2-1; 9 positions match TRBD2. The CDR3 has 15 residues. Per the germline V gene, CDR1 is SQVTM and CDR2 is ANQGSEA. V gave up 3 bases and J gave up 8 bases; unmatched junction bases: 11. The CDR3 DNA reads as TGCAGCGTTGACTCCGGGAGCGGGAGGTGGGATGAGCAGTTCTTC. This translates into CSVDSGSGRWDEQFF.

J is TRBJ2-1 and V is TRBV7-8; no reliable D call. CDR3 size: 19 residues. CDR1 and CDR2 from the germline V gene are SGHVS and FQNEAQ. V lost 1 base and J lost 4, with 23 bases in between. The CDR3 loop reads CASSLDQFSRKQGYNEQFF. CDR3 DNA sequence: TGTGCCAGCAGCTTAGACCAGTTTAGCAGAAAGCAAGGATACAATGAGCAGTTCTTC.

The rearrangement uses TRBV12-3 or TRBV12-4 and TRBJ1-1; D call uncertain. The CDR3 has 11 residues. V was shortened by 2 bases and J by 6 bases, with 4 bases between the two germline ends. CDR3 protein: CASSLSAEAFF. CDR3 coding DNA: TGTGCCAGCAGTTTAAGCGCTGAAGCTTTCTTT.

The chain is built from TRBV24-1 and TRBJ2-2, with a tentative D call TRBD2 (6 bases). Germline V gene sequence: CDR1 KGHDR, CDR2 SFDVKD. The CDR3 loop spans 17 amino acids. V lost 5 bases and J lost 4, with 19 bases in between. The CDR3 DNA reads TGTGCCACCAGTGGAACGGAGCATGGAGGGAGCACCGGGGAGCTGTTTTTT. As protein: CATSGTEHGGSTGELFF.

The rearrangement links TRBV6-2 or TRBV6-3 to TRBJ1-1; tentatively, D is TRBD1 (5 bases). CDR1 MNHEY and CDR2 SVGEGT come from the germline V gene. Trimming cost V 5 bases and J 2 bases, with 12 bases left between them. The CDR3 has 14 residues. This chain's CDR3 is CASSLGGVNTEAFF. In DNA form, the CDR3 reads TGTGCCAGCAGTCTCGGGGGAGTTAACACTGAAGCTTTCTTT.

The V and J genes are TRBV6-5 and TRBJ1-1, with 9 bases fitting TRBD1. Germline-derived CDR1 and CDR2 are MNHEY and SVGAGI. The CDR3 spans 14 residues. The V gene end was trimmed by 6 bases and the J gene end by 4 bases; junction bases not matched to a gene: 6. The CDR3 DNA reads TGTGCCAGCAGCCCGGGACAGGGATTCACTGAAGCTTTCTTT. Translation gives CASSPGQGFTEAFF.

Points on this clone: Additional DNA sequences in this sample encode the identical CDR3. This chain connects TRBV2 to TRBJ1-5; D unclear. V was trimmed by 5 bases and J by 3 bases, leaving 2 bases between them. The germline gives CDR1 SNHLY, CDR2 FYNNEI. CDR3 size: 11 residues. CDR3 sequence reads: CASSLNQPQHF. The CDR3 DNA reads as TGTGCCAGCAGTCTCAATCAGCCCCAGCATTTT.

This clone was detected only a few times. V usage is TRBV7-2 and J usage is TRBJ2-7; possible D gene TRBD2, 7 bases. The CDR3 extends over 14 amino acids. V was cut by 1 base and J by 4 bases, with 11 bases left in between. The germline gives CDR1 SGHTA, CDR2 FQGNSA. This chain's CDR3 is CASSLVKGGYEQYF. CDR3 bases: TGTGCCAGCAGCTTAGTGAAGGGGGGGTACGAGCAGTACTTC.

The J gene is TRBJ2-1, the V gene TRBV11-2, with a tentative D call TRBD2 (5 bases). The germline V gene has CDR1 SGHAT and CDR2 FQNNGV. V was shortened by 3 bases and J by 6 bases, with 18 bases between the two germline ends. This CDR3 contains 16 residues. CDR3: CASSFRSPGVANEQFF. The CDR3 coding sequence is TGTGCCAGCAGCTTTAGGTCGCCCGGGGTTGCCAATGAGCAGTTCTTC.

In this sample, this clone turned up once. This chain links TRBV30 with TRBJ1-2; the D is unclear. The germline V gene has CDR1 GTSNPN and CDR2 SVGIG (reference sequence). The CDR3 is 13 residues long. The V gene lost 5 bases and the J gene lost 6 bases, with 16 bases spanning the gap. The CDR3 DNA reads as TGTGCCTGGCGGCTCACTCGGCGGAATGGCTACACCTTC. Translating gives CAWRLTRRNGYTF. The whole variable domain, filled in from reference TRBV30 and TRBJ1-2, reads SQTIHQWPATLVQPVGSPLSLECTVEGTSNPNLYWYRQAAGRGLQLLFYSVGIGQISSEVPQNLSASRPQDRQFILSSKKLLLSDSGFYLCAWRLTRRNGYTFGSGTRLTVV.

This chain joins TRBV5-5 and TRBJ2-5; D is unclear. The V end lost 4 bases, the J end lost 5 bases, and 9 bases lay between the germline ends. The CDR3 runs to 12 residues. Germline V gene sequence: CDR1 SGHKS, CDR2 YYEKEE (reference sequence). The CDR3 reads CASSPRLETQYF. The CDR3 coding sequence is TGTGCCAGCAGCCCGCGGTTGGAGACCCAGTACTTC.

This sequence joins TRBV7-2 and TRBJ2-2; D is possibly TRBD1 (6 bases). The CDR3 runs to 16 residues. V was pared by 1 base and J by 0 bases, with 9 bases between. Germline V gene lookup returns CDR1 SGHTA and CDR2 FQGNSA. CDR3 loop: CASSLVGQPNTGELFF. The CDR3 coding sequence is TGTGCCAGCAGCTTAGTCGGACAGCCGAACACCGGGGAGCTGTTTTTT.

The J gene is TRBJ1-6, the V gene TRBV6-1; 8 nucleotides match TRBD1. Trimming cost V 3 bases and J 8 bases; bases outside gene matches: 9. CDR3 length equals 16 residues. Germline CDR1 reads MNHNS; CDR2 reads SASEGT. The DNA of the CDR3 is TGTGCCAGCAGTGACGAGGGACAGGCGAACTATTCACCCCTCCACTTT. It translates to CASSDEGQANYSPLHF.

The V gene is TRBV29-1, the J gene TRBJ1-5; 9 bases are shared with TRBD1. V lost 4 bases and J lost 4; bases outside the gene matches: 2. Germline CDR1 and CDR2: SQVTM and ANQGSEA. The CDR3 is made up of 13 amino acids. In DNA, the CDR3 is TGCAGCGTTGGGACAGGGGTGAATCAGCCCCAGCATTTT. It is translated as CSVGTGVNQPQHF.

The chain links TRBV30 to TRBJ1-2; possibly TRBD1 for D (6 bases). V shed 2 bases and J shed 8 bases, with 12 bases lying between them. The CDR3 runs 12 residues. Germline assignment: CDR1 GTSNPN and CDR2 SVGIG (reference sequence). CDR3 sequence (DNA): TGTGCCTGGAGTATACAGGGATACGGCTACACCTTC. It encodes CAWSIQGYGYTF. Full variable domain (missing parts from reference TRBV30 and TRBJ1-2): SQTIHQWPATLVQPVGSPLSLECTVEGTSNPNLYWYRQAAGRGLQLLFYSVGIGQISSEVPQNLSASRPQDRQFILSSKKLLLSDSGFYLCAWSIQGYGYTFGSGTRLTVV.

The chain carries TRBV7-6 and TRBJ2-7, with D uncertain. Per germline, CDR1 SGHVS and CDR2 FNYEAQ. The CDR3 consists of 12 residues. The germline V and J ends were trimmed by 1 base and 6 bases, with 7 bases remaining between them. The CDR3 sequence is CASSLGSTEQYF. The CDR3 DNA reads TGTGCCAGCAGCTTAGGTAGCACCGAGCAGTACTTC.

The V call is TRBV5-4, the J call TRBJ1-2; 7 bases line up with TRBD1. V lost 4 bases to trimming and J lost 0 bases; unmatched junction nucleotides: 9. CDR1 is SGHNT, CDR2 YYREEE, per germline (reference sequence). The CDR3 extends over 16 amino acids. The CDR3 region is CASSTGQQGTNYGYTF. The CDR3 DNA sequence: TGTGCCAGCAGCACGGGACAGCAAGGGACTAACTATGGCTACACCTTC.

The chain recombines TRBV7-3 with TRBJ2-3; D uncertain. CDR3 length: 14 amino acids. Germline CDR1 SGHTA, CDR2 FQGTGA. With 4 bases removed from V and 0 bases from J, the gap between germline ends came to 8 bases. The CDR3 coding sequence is TGTGCCAGCAGCTATTCCTTCAGCACAGATACGCAGTATTTT. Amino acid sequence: CASSYSFSTDTQYF.

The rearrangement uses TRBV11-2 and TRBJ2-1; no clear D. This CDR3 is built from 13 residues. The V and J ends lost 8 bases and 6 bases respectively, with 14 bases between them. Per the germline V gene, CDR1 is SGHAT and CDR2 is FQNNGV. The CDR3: CASAPSGGNEQFF. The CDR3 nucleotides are TGTGCCAGCGCCCCCTCGGGTGGCAATGAGCAGTTCTTC.

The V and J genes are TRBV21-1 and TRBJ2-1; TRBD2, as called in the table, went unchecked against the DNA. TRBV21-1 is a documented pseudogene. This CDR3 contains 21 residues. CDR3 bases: TGTGCCAGCAGCAACGAACCACCTTGGCTAGCGGGAGCCCGCTCCTACAATGAGCAGTTCTTC. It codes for CASSNEPPWLAGARSYNEQFF.

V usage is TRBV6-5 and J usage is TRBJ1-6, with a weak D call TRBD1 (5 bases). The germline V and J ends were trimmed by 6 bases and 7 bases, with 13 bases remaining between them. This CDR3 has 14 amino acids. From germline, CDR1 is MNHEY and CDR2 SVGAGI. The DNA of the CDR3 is TGTGCCAGCAGCCTGACGGGGGGAAATTCACCCCTCCACTTT. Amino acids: CASSLTGGNSPLHF.

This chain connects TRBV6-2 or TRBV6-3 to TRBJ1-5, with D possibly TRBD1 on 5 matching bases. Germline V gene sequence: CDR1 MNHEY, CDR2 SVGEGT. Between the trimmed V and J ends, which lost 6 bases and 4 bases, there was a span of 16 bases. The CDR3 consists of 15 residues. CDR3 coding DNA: TGTGCCAGCAGCTTACATAACAGGAAAAATCAGCCCCAGCATTTT. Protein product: CASSLHNRKNQPQHF.

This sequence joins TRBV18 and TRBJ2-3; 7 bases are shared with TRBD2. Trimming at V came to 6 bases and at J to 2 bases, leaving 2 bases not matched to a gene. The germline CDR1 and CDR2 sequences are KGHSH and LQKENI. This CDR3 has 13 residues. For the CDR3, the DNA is TGTGCCAGCTCTCGACTAGCCACAGATACGCAGTATTTT. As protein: CASSRLATDTQYF.